The source of this TCR beta chain is a study of cytomegalovirus exposure and HLA in healthy donors. General observations from the study: Analysis performed later found approximately 17,000 TCR beta sequences associated with HLA alleles at 0.05 false discovery rate.

PCR primers comprised 60 Vbeta and 13 Jbeta primers. Some clones are missing from TCRdb's copy, which holds only in-frame ones; the method was immunoSEQ multiplex PCR. The repertoire holds around 250,000 clones, with 81% as singletons. A word on this clone: Its specificity is unknown. One junction end does not reproduce the germline sequence, and a read error may be involved.

The specimen was PBMCs. The sequence was obtained from a woman aged 55-70 years in good health and CMV-seropositive.

CDR3 region: CASAGRSYNEQLF. CDR3 coding DNA: TGTGCCAGTGCAGGGAGGTCTTACAATGAGCAGCTCTTC. The rearrangement uses TRBV9 and TRBJ2-1; D perhaps matches TRBD2 (6 bases). The CDR3 is 13 amino acids. The germline CDR1 and CDR2 sequences are SGDLS and YYNGEE. The variable domain in full, completed from reference TRBV9 and TRBJ2-1, reads DSGVTQTPKHLITATGQRVTLRCSPRSGDLSVYWYQQSLDQGLQFLIQYYNGEERAKGNILERFSAQQFPDLHSELNLSSLELGDSALYFCASAGRSYNEQLFGPGTRLTVL.